This TCR beta chain was recorded in a study of blood T cell repertoires in COVID-19. Study-wide background: Material from acute and convalescent COVID-19 was sourced from the United States, Italy and Spain. T cells, B-cell-depleted T cells, or PBMCs provided the cDNA or gDNA that served as material.

During active infection, Seattle patients enrolled and were then monitored through disease. Germline-derived CDR1 and CDR2 are LNHDA and SQIVND (reference sequence). The CDR3 runs to 15 residues. Trimming left V 7 bases short and J 7 bases short, with 22 bases between. Original processing notes: Reference gene primer amplification in the assay estimated nucleated cell counts. Profiling relied on immunoSEQ multiplex PCR, and the TCRdb table lists in-frame clones only, not all of them. V and J calls and clone size are as listed in that table; D and trimming were resolved from the DNA. The sample contains 200,000 to 250,000 clones, around 80% of which appear only once.

The gene calls are TRBV19 and TRBJ1-2; D may be TRBD1 (5 bases). Sequencing used peripheral blood. This receptor was obtained from a woman between 25 and 40 years old with COVID-19, enrolled during active disease. The CDR3, as DNA: TGTGCCAGTACGATGGGGCGGGGTTTCCTGGCTGGCTACACCTTC. Its protein is CASTMGRGFLAGYTF.